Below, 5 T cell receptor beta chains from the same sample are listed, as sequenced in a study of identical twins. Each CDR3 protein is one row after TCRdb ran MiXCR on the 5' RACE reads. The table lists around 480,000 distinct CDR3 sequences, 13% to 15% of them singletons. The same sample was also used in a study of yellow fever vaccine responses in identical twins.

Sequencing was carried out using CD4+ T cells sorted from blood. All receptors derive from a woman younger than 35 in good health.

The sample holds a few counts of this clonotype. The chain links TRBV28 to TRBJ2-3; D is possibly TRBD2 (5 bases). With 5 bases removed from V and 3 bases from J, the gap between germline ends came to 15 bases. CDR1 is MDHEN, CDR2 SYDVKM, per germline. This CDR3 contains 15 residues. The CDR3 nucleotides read TGTGCCAGCAGTCCAACGGGGTTCGAGACAGATACGCAGTATTTT. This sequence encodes CASSPTGFETDTQYF.

CDR3 protein: CASSPSFITRTQYF. Here the CDR3 DNA reads TGTGCCAGCAGCCCATCCTTCATAACACGGACGCAGTATTTT. The chain combines TRBV7-2 with TRBJ2-3, with unresolved D. The V and J ends lost 5 bases and 9 bases respectively, with 18 bases between them. The V gene's germline CDR1 is SGHTA and CDR2 FQGNSA. CDR3 size: 14 residues.

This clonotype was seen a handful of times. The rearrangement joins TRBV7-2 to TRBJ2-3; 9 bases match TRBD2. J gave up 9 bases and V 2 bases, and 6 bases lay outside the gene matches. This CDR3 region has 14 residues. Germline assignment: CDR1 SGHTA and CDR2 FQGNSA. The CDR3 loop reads CASSLLASGTTQYF. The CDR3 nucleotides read TGTGCCAGCAGCTTATTGGCTAGCGGGACGACGCAGTATTTT.

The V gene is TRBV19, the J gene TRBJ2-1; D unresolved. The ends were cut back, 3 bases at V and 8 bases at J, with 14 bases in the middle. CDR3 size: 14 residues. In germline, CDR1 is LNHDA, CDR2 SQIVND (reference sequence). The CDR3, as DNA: TGTGCCAGTAGTATGTTTACCTCCACGGATGAGCAGTTCTTC. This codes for CASSMFTSTDEQFF. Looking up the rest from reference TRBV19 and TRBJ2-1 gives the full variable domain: DGGITQSPKYLFRKEGQNVTLSCEQNLNHDAMYWYRQDPGQGLRLIYYSQIVNDFQKGDIAEGYSVSREKKESFPLTVTSAQKNPTAFYLCASSMFTSTDEQFFGPGTRLTVL.

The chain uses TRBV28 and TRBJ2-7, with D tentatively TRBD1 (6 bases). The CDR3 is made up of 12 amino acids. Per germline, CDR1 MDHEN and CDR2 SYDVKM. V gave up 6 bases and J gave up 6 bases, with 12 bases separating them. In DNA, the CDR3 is TGTGCCAGCAGGCCACAGGGATCCGAGCAGTACTTC. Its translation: CASRPQGSEQYF.